Below, 19 T cell receptor beta chains from the same sample are listed, as sequenced in a study of T cell responses to AZD1222 COVID-19 vaccine. Data came from immunoSEQ multiplex PCR; TCRdb stores just in-frame clones and leaves some out. The table records some 180,000 clones, almost 95% of them present only once. Sequenced material: peripheral blood, taken on day 0 of AZD1222 vaccination. These receptors all stem from an adult in good health.

The CDR3: CASSSGPDYTQYF. In DNA, the CDR3 is TGTGCCAGCAGCTCGGGACCCGATTATACGCAGTATTTT. The V call is TRBV7-2, the J call TRBJ2-3; D possibly matches TRBD1 or TRBD2 (5 bases each). CDR1 is SGHTA and CDR2 is FQGNSA in the germline V gene. Trimming left V 4 bases short and J 7 bases short, with 12 bases between. The CDR3 extends over 13 amino acids.

The CDR3 protein is CASTTWGRDTGELFF. Here the CDR3 DNA reads TGTGCCAGCACCACCTGGGGAAGAGACACCGGGGAGCTGTTTTTT. The chain employs TRBV3-1 (or the pseudogene TRBV3-2) and TRBJ2-2; D remains unclear. Germline loops: CDR1 LGHDT, CDR2 YNNKEL (reference sequence). V lost 7 bases, J lost 3 bases, and 15 bases lay in between. The CDR3 length is 15 residues.

The CDR3 region is CASSLRQGKAFF. The CDR3 DNA reads TGTGCCAGCAGTCTAAGACAGGGCAAAGCTTTCTTT. The chain recombines TRBV28 with TRBJ1-1, with 7 nucleotides matching TRBD1. Trimming at V came to 5 bases and at J to 9 bases, leaving 6 bases not matched to a gene. CDR1 is MDHEN, CDR2 SYDVKM, per germline. The CDR3 is 12 residues long.

The chain's CDR3 is CASSISRPNQPQHF. CDR3 in DNA: TGTGCCAGTAGTATATCCAGGCCGAATCAGCCCCAGCATTTT. The chain uses TRBV19 and TRBJ1-5; D gene uncertain. V lost 2 bases and J lost 4, with 9 bases in between. Germline V gives CDR1 LNHDA, CDR2 SQIVND (reference sequence). This CDR3 comprises 14 residues.

The J gene is TRBJ2-2, the V gene TRBV6-6; 9 nucleotides match TRBD1. The ends lost 6 bases at V and 7 bases at J; junction bases unmatched: 12. This CDR3 has 16 residues. Germline assignment: CDR1 MNHNY and CDR2 SVGAGI (reference sequence). DNA for the CDR3: TGTGCCAGCAGCTCTTCCGGGACAGGGATTATCGGGGAGCTGTTTTTT. As protein: CASSSSGTGIIGELFF.

The gene calls are TRBV10-3 and TRBJ1-1; no definite D call. The length of the CDR3 is 13 residues. Trimming left V 8 bases short and J 2 bases short, with 12 bases between. Germline lookup yields CDR1 ENHRY and CDR2 SYGVKD. Here the CDR3 DNA reads TGTGCCATCGTCCCCAGTCTCAACACTGAAGCTTTCTTT. Residues: CAIVPSLNTEAFF.

The rearrangement joins TRBV18 to TRBJ1-3; tentative D call: TRBD1 (5 bases). The V gene's germline CDR1 is KGHSH and CDR2 LQKENI. The CDR3 has 17 amino acids. The ends were cut back, 0 bases at V and 0 bases at J, with 12 bases in the middle. The CDR3: CASSPPRDGSSGNTIYF. The CDR3 DNA follows: TGTGCCAGCTCACCACCAAGGGACGGGAGCTCTGGAAACACCATATATTTT.

This chain links TRBV7-2 with TRBJ2-3; D could derive from TRBD1 or TRBD2 (5 bases each). V lost 1 base and J lost 2, with 13 bases in between. This CDR3 is built from 16 residues. Per the germline V gene, CDR1 is SGHTA and CDR2 is FQGNSA. The CDR3 DNA reads TGTGCCAGCAGCTTAGGGGGGTCGGTTATCACAGATACGCAGTATTTT. It is translated as CASSLGGSVITDTQYF.

In DNA form, the CDR3 reads TGTGCCAGCAGCTTCTCCAGGGGCTATGGCTACACCTTC. Amino acid sequence: CASSFSRGYGYTF. V and J are TRBV5-6 and TRBJ1-2; TRBD1 is a possible D gene (6 bases). V dropped 2 bases and J dropped 4 bases, with 9 bases sitting between them. CDR3 size: 13 residues. In germline, CDR1 is SGHDT, CDR2 YYEEEE. Full variable domain (missing parts from reference TRBV5-6 and TRBJ1-2): DAGVTQSPTHLIKTRGQQVTLRCSPKSGHDTVSWYQQALGQGPQFIFQYYEEEERQRGNFPDRFSGHQFPNYSSELNVNALLLGDSALYLCASSFSRGYGYTFGSGTRLTVV.

This clone was detected once. The J gene is TRBJ1-5, the V gene TRBV13; no reliable D call. V dropped 5 bases and J dropped 5 bases, with 10 bases sitting between them. This CDR3 spans 13 amino acids. CDR1 and CDR2 (germline): PRHDT, FYEKMQ (reference sequence). The CDR3 protein is CASSQGPDQPQHF. DNA of the CDR3: TGTGCCAGCAGCCAAGGACCCGATCAGCCCCAGCATTTT.

The chain combines TRBV6-1 with TRBJ1-6, with 8 bases matching TRBD1. The CDR3 consists of 16 residues. The J segment lost 6 bases and the V segment lost 4 bases, leaving 8 bases of the junction unmatched. Germline V CDR1 and CDR2: MNHNS, SASEGT. The CDR3 spells CASSGRDRWSNSPLHF. CDR3 coding DNA: TGTGCCAGCAGTGGCCGGGACAGGTGGTCTAATTCACCCCTCCACTTT.

The chain employs TRBV7-9 and TRBJ2-2; no reliable D call. CDR3 length equals 12 residues. Looked up from germline, CDR1 is SEHNR and CDR2 is FQNEAQ (reference sequence). Trimming pared 4 bases from V and 4 bases from J, leaving 4 bases between. The CDR3 DNA sequence: TGTGCCAGCAGCTCCCCCACCGGGGAGCTGTTTTTT. It encodes CASSSPTGELFF.

The rearrangement links TRBV4-1 to TRBJ1-1, with D uncertain. CDR3 length: 14 residues. Germline CDR1 MGHRA, CDR2 YSYEKL. With 4 bases removed from V and 6 bases from J, the gap between germline ends came to 15 bases. CDR3 region: CASSPYRVTAEAFF. CDR3 nucleotide sequence: TGCGCCAGCAGCCCTTATAGGGTAACTGCTGAAGCTTTCTTT.

The DNA of the CDR3 is TGTGCCAGCAGCCAAGAGGGAAGTGGAAACACCATATATTTT. It codes for CASSQEGSGNTIYF. The V and J genes are TRBV3-1 (or the pseudogene TRBV3-2) and TRBJ1-3; D unclear. CDR1 and CDR2 from the germline V gene are LGHDT and YNNKEL (reference sequence). Between the trimmed V and J ends, which lost 0 bases and 3 bases, there was a span of 6 bases. CDR3 length equals 14 residues.

V is TRBV11-2 and J is TRBJ1-2; D gene ambiguous. Germline V gene data show CDR1 as SGHAT and CDR2 as FQNNGV. V was shortened by 7 bases and J by 2 bases, with 14 bases between the two germline ends. CDR3 size: 14 residues. CDR3 sequence reads: CASTPGTQNYGYTF. In DNA form, the CDR3 reads TGTGCCAGCACCCCGGGAACTCAGAACTATGGCTACACCTTC.

This sequence joins TRBV6-2 or TRBV6-3 and TRBJ1-5; unclear D gene. Germline V gene sequence: CDR1 MNHEY, CDR2 SVGEGT. Trimming shortened V by 1 base and J by 3 bases, and 10 bases separated the two germline ends. The CDR3 consists of 15 residues. The CDR3 DNA follows: TGTGCCAGCAGTTACTACCGGGTCCACAATCAGCCCCAGCATTTT. The encoded protein is CASSYYRVHNQPQHF.

The chain uses TRBV3-1 (or the pseudogene TRBV3-2) and TRBJ1-3; D may be TRBD1 (6 bases). Trimming stripped 4 bases from V and 0 bases from J, with 19 bases between. Germline V gives CDR1 LGHDT, CDR2 YNNKEL (reference sequence). This CDR3 comprises 18 residues. The CDR3 here is CASSPEGGVFSSGNTIYF. The CDR3 nucleotides read TGTGCCAGCAGCCCAGAGGGGGGGGTTTTTAGCTCTGGAAACACCATATATTTT.

CDR3 in amino acids: CASSRASGGQETQYF. In DNA, the CDR3 is TGTGCCAGTAGTAGGGCTAGCGGGGGCCAAGAGACCCAGTACTTC. The chain combines TRBV19 with TRBJ2-5; 10 bases are shared with TRBD2. Germline assignment: CDR1 LNHDA and CDR2 SQIVND (reference sequence). The V segment lost 4 bases and the J segment 1 base; nucleotides outside the gene matches: 3. CDR3 size: 15 residues.

This chain joins TRBV28 and TRBJ1-1; TRBD1 agrees at 8 bases. Trimming cost V 7 bases and J 4 bases; bases outside gene matches: 8. In germline, CDR1 is MDHEN, CDR2 SYDVKM. The CDR3 consists of 14 residues. The CDR3 protein is CASKSDRAGTEAFF. In nucleotides, the CDR3 is TGTGCCAGCAAATCGGACAGGGCAGGCACTGAAGCTTTCTTT.